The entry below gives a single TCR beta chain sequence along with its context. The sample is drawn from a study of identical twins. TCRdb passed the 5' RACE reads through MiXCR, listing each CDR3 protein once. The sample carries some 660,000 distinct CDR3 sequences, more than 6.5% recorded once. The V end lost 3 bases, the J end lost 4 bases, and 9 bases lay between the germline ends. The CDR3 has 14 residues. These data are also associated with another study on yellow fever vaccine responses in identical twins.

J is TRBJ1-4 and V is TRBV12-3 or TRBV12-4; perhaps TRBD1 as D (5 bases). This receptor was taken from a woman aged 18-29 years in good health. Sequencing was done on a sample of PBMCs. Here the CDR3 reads CASSLRDLNEKLFF. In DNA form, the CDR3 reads TGTGCCAGCAGTTTGAGGGACCTTAATGAAAAACTGTTTTTT.